A single sample is the source of the 5 T cell receptor beta chains below, sequenced in a study of OX40 agonist ivuxolimab in advanced cancers. Measured with immunoSEQ multiplex PCR; TCRdb has only the in-frame clones, and not every one. The sample records 90,000 to 100,000 clones, about 85% being singletons. The input for sequencing was CD4+ or CD8+ T cells sorted from blood, taken in a trial of the OX40 agonist ivuxolimab. The receptors shown here come from an adult with an advanced solid tumor such as melanoma, head and neck, liver or kidney cancer.

In this sample, this clone turned up a few times. CDR3 coding DNA: TGTGCCAGCAGATCCAGGGCTGGCGAGCAGTACTTC. Encoded protein: CASRSRAGEQYF. The chain recombines TRBV28 with TRBJ2-7; tentatively, D is TRBD1 (5 bases). In germline, CDR1 is MDHEN, CDR2 SYDVKM. The CDR3 contains 12 residues. V was cut by 6 bases and J by 6 bases, with 12 bases left in between.

This chain links TRBV7-9 with TRBJ1-2, with unresolved D. Trimming left V 6 bases short and J 7 bases short, with 15 bases between. Germline values: CDR1 SEHNR, CDR2 FQNEAQ (reference sequence). The CDR3 sequence is 13 residues long. The CDR3 DNA sequence: TGTGCCAGCAGTCCGGACCCAGGAAGTGGCTACACCTTC. This encodes CASSPDPGSGYTF.

The sample holds one count of this clone. The J gene is TRBJ2-7, the V gene TRBV18; 8 bases fit TRBD2. Losses at the gene ends were 3 bases for V and 7 bases for J; bases not matched to a gene: 8. The CDR3 consists of 14 residues. Per germline, CDR1 KGHSH and CDR2 LQKENI. The DNA for the CDR3 is TGTGCCAGCTCACCTATAGCGGGATCAGAAGAGCAGTACTTC. This translates into CASSPIAGSEEQYF.

This chain uses TRBV30 with TRBJ2-7, with a possible D match to TRBD2 (6 bases). Germline CDR1 GTSNPN, CDR2 SVGIG (reference sequence). The V gene lost 8 bases and the J gene lost 4 bases, with 9 bases spanning the gap. The CDR3 runs to 10 residues. For the CDR3, the DNA is TGTGCCATGGGGGGTTACGAGCAGTACTTC. Its translation is CAMGGYEQYF.

The V and J genes are TRBV4-3 and TRBJ1-2, with D possibly TRBD1 on 5 matching bases. CDR1 is LGHNA, CDR2 YSLEER, per germline. With 4 bases removed from V and 3 bases from J, the gap between germline ends came to 9 bases. This CDR3 has 13 amino acids. In nucleotides, the CDR3 is TGCGCCAGCAGCCGAAGGGGCGACTATGGCTACACCTTC. This translates into CASSRRGDYGYTF.